The present entry profiles one T cell receptor (beta chain) with its context. Researchers took RNA transcripts and amplified the TCR beta CDR3 regions from them. An initial round of RT-PCR targeting the TCR CDR3 relied on the HTBI primer set. TCRdb re-analysed the multiplex PCR reads in MiXCR, keeping a single row per CDR3 protein. The sample yields around 600,000 distinct CDR3 sequences, 45% seen once. The data originate from a study of T cells in Graves' hyperthyroidism and ophthalmopathy. The CDR3 runs 14 residues. Deletions cut 3 bases from V and 8 bases from J, with 11 bases between. The chain uses TRBV12-3 or TRBV12-4 and TRBJ1-6, with D uncertain. The specimen sequenced was peripheral blood or thyroid tissue (not recorded which). The clonotype was recovered from an adult man with Graves' disease, either hyperthyroidism or ophthalmopathy (not recorded which). The CDR3 region has the DNA TGTGCCAGCAGTTTGGGCAGCGATCATTCACCCCTCCACTTT. Protein sequence: CASSLGSDHSPLHF.